A single TCR beta chain is shown here with its context. This sample was included in a study of blood T cell repertoires in COVID-19. Study context: Researchers got acute and convalescent COVID-19 samples from the United States, Italy and Spain. T cells, B-cell-depleted T cells, or PBMCs provided the cDNA or gDNA that served as material.

Method: immunoSEQ multiplex PCR; TCRdb's copy keeps in-frame clones and lacks some. Here the sample spans about 250,000 clones, 85% to 90% being singletons. Germline V CDR1 and CDR2: MGHDK, SYGVNS. V lost 6 bases and J 7 bases, leaving 12 bases between the germline ends. CDR3 length: 13 residues. Sequenced sample: peripheral blood. The sequence was collected from a woman aged 55 to 70 with COVID-19, enrolled during active disease. The rearrangement uses TRBV25-1 and TRBJ1-4; a possible D gene is TRBD1 (6 bases). Written as DNA, the CDR3 is TGTGCCAGCAGGAACGCAGGGGCTGAAAAACTGTTTTTT. This encodes CASRNAGAEKLFF.